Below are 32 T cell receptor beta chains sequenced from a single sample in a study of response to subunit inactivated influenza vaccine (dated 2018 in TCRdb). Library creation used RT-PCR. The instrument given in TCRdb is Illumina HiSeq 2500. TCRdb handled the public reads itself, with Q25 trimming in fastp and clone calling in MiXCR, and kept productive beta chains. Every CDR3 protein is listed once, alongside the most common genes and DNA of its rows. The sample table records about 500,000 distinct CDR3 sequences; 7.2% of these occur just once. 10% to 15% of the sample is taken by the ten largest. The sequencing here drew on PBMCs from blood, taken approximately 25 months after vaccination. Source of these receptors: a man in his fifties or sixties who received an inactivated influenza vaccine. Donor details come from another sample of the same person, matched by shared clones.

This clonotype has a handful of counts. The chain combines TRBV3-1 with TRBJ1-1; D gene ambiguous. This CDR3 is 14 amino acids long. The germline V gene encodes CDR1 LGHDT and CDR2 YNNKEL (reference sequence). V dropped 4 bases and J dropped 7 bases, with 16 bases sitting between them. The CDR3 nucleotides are TGTGCCAGCAGCCCAGCATCTGGCGGACGTGAAGCTTTCTTT. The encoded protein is CASSPASGGREAFF.

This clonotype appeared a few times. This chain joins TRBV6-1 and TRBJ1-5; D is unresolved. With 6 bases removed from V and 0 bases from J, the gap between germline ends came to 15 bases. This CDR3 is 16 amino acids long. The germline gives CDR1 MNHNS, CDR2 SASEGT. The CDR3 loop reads CASSPRALYSNQPQHF. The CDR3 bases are TGTGCCAGCAGCCCACGCGCACTTTATAGCAATCAGCCCCAGCATTTT.

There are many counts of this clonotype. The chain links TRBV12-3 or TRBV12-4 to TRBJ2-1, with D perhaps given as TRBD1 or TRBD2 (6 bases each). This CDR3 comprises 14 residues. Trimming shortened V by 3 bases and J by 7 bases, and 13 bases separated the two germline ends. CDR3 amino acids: CASSLEGGRNEQFF. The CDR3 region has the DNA TGTGCCAGCAGTTTGGAGGGGGGCCGGAATGAGCAGTTCTTC.

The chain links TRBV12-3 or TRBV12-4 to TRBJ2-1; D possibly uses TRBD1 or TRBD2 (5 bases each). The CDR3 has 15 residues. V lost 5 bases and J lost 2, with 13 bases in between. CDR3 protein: CASSGGRKTYNEQFF. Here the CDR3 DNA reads TGTGCCAGCAGTGGGGGACGGAAAACCTACAATGAGCAGTTCTTC.

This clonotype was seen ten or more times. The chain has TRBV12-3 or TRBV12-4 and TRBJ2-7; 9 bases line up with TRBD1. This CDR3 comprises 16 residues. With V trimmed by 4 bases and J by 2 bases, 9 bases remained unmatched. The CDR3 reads CASSSPGTGLTYEQYF. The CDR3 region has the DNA TGTGCCAGCAGTTCCCCCGGGACAGGGTTAACCTACGAGCAGTACTTC.

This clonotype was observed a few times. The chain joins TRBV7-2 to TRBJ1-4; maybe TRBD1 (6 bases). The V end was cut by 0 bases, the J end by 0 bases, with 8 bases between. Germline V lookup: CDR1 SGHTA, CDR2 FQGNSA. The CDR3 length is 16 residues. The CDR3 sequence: CASSLARQATNEKLFF. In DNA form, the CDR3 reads TGTGCCAGCAGCTTAGCTCGACAGGCAACTAATGAAAAACTGTTTTTT.

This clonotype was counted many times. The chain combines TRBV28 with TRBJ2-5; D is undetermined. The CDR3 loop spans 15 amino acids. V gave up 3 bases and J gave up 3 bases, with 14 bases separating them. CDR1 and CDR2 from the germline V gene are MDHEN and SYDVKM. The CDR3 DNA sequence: TGTGCCAGCAGTTTCGCGAGAAAGGGCAAAGAGACCCAGTACTTC. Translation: CASSFARKGKETQYF.

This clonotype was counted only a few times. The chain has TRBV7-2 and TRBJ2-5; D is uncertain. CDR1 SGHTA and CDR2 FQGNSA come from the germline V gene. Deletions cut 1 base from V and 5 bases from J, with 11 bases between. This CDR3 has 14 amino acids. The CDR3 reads CASSLGYAFETQYF. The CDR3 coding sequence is TGTGCCAGCAGCTTAGGTTATGCCTTTGAGACCCAGTACTTC.

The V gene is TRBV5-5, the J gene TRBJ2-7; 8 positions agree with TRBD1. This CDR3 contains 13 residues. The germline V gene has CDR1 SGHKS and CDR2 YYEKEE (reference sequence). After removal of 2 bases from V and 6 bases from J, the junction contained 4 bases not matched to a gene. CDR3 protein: CASSFDRGGEQYF. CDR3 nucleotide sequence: TGTGCCAGCAGCTTCGACAGGGGTGGCGAGCAGTACTTC.

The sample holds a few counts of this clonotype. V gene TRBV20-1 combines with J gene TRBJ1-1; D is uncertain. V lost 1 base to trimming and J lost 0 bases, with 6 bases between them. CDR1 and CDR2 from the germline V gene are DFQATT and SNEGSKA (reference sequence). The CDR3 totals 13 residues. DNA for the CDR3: TGCAGTGCTAGAGCGGGGATGAACACTGAAGCTTTCTTT. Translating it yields CSARAGMNTEAFF.

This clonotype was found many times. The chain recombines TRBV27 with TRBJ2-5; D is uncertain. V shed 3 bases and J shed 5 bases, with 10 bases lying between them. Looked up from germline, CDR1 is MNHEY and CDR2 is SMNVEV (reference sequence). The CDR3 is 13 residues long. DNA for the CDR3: TGTGCCAGCAGTTTCGGGCGAACGGAGACCCAGTACTTC. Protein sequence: CASSFGRTETQYF.

CDR3 DNA: TGTGCCAGCAGCCCGGCAGGGGAAAACATTCAGTACTTC. The encoded protein is CASSPAGENIQYF. The chain is built from TRBV6-2 or TRBV6-3 and TRBJ2-4; possibly TRBD1 for D (6 bases). Looked up from germline, CDR1 is MNHEY and CDR2 is SVGEGT. CDR3 length: 13 residues. V shed 6 bases and J shed 5 bases, with 11 bases lying between them.

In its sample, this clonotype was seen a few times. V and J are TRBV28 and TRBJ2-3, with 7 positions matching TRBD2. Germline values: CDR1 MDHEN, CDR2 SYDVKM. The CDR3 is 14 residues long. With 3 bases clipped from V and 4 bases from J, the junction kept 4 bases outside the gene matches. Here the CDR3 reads CASSFSAGADTQYF. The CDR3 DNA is TGTGCCAGCAGTTTCTCGGCGGGAGCAGATACGCAGTATTTT. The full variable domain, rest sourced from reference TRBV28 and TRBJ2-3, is DVKVTQSSRYLVKRTGEKVFLECVQDMDHENMFWYRQDPGLGLRLIYFSYDVKMKEKGDIPEGYSVSREKKERFSLILESASTNQTSMYLCASSFSAGADTQYFGPGTRLTVL.

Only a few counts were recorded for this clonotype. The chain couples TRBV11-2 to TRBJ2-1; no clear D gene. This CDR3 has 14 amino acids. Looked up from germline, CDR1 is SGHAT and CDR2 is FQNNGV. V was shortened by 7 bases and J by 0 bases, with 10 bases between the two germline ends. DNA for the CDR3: TGTGCCAGCAACACGCTGGGCTCCTACAATGAGCAGTTCTTC. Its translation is CASNTLGSYNEQFF.

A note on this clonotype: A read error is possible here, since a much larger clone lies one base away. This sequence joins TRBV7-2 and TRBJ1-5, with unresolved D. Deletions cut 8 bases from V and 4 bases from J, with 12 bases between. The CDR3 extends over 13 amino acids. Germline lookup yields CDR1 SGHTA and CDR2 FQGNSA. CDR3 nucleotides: TGTGCCAGCGGCCCCAAGGTGAATCAGCCCCAGCATTTT. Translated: CASGPKVNQPQHF.

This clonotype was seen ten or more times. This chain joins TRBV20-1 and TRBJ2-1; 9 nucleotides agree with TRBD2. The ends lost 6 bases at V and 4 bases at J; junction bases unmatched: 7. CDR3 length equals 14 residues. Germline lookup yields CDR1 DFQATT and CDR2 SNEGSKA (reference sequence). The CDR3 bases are TGCAGTGCCCCAGGACTAGCGAATTACAATGAGCAGTTCTTC. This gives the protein CSAPGLANYNEQFF.

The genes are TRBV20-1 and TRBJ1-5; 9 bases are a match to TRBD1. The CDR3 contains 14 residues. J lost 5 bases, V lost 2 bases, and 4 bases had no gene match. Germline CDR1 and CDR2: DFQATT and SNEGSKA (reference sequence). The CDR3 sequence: CSARRDRDDQPQHF. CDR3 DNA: TGCAGTGCTAGACGGGACAGGGACGATCAGCCCCAGCATTTT.

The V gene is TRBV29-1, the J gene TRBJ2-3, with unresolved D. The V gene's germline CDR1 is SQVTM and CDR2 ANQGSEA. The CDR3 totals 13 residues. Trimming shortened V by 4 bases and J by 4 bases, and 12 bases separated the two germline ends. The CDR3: CSVVVGFADTQYF. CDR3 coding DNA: TGCAGCGTTGTTGTCGGATTCGCAGATACGCAGTATTTT.

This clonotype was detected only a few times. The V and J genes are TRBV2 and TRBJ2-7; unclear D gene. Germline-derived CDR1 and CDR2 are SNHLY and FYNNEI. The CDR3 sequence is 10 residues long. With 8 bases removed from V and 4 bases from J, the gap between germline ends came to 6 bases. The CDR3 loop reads CASGFYEQYF. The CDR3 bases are TGTGCCAGCGGCTTTTACGAGCAGTACTTC.

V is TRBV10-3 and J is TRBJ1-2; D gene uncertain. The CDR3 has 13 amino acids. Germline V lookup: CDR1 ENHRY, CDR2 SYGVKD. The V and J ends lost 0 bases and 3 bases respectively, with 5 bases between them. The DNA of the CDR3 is TGTGCCATCAGTGAGTCGGCATACTATGGCTACACCTTC. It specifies CAISESAYYGYTF.

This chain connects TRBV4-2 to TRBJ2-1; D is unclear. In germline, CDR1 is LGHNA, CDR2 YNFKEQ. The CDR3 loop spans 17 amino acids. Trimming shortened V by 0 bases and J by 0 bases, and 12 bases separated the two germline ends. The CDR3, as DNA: TGTGCCAGCAGCCAAGACCTACCTCCTGGCTCCTACAATGAGCAGTTCTTC. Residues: CASSQDLPPGSYNEQFF.

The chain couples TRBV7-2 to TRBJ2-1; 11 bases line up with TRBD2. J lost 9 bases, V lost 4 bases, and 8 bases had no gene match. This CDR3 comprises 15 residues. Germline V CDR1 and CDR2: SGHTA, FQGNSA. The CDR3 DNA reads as TGTGCCAGCAGCTCTCATAGCGGGGGGGTTCGTGAGCAGTTCTTC. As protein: CASSSHSGGVREQFF.

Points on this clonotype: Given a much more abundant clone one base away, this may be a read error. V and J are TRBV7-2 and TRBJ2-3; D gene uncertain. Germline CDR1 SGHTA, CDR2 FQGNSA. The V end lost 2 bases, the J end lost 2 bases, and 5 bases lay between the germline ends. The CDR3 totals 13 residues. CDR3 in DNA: TGTGCCAGCAGCTTATCGTACACAGATACGCAGTATTTT. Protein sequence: CASSLSYTDTQYF.

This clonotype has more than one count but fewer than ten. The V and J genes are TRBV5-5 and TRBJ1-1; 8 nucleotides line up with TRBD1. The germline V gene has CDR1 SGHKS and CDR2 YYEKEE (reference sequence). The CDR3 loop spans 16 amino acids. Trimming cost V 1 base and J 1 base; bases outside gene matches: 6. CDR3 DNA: TGTGCCAGCAGCTTGTGGACAGGGTTATCGAACACTGAAGCTTTCTTT. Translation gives CASSLWTGLSNTEAFF.

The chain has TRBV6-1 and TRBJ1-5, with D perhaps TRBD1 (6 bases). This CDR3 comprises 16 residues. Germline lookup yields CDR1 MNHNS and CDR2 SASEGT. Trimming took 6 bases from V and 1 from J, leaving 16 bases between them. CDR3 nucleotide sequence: TGTGCCAGCAGCCACACGTCCAGGGGAAGCAATCAGCCCCAGCATTTT. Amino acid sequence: CASSHTSRGSNQPQHF.

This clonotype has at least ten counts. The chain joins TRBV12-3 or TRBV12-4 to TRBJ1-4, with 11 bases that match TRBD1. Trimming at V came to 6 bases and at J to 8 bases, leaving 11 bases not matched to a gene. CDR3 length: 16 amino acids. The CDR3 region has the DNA TGTGCCAGCAGCTATACCTCGGGACAGGGGGAGGAAAAACTGTTTTTT. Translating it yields CASSYTSGQGEEKLFF.

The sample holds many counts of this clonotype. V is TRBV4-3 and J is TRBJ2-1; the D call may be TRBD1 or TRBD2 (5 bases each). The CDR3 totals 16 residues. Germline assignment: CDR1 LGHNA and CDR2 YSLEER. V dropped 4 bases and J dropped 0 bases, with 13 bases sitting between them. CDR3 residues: CASSPRAGTSYNEQFF. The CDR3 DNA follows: TGCGCCAGCAGCCCCCGGGCAGGGACCTCCTACAATGAGCAGTTCTTC.

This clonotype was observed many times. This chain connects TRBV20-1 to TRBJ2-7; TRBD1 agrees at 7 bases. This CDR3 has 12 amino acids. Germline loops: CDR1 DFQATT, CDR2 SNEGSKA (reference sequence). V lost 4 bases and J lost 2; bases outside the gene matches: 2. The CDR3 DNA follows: TGCAGTGCTAACAGGGGAGCCTACGAGCAGTACTTC. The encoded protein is CSANRGAYEQYF.

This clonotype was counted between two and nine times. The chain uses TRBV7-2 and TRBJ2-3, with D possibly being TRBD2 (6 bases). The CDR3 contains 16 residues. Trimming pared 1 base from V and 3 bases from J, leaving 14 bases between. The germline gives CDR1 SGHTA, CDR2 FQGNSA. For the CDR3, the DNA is TGTGCCAGCAGCTTAGTTACTCTACGGGGGACAGATACGCAGTATTTT. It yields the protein CASSLVTLRGTDTQYF.

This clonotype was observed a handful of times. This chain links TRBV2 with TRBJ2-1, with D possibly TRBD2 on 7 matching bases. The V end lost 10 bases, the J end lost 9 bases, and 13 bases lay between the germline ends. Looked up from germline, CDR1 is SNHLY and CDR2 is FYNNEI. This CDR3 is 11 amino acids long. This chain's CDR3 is CATWGGVEQFF. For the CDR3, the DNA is TGTGCCACCTGGGGGGGCGTTGAGCAGTTCTTC. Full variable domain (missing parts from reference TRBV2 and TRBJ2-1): EPEVTQTPSHQVTQMGQEVILRCVPISNHLYFYWYRQILGQKVEFLVSFYNNEISEKSEIFDDQFSVERPDGSNFTLKIRSTKLEDSAMYFCATWGGVEQFFGPGTRLTVL.

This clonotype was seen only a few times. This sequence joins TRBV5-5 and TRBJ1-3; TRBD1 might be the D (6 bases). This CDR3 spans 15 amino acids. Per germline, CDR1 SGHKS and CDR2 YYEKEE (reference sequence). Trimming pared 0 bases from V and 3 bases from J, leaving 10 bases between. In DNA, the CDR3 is TGTGCCAGCAGCTTGGCGGCAGGGGATGGAAACACCATATATTTT. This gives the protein CASSLAAGDGNTIYF.

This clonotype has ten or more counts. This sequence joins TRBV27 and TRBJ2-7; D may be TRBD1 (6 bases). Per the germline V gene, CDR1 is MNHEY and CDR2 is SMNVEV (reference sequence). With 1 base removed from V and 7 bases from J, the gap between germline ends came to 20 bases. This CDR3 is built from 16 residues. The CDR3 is CASSLFPGDRMGEQYF. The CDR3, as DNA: TGTGCCAGCAGTTTATTCCCCGGAGACAGGATGGGAGAGCAGTACTTC.